One sample yielded the 30 T cell receptor beta chains listed below, sequenced in a study of control samples from healthy donors and cancer patients. Here immunoSEQ multiplex PCR was the method, and the copy in TCRdb shows in-frame clones only, minus some. Among around 110,000 clones, around 87% were seen once, and the ten largest hold approximately 1%. The sequenced sample consisted of PBMCs. The receptors were gathered from a woman aged 45-65 years with colorectal cancer.

The CDR3 DNA reads as TGTGCCAGTAGTCGGGGCACCTACAATGAGCAGTTCTTC. Protein: CASSRGTYNEQFF. The chain uses TRBV19 and TRBJ2-1, with D perhaps TRBD1 or TRBD2 (5 bases each). The CDR3 consists of 13 residues. CDR1 and CDR2 (germline): LNHDA, SQIVND (reference sequence). V lost 5 bases, J lost 2 bases, and 7 bases lay in between. The complete variable domain, with remaining parts taken from reference TRBV19 and TRBJ2-1, reads DGGITQSPKYLFRKEGQNVTLSCEQNLNHDAMYWYRQDPGQGLRLIYYSQIVNDFQKGDIAEGYSVSREKKESFPLTVTSAQKNPTAFYLCASSRGTYNEQFFGPGTRLTVL.

The chain couples TRBV7-9 to TRBJ2-1, with a weak D call TRBD1 (5 bases). The CDR3 is 16 residues long. V gave up 4 bases and J gave up 6 bases, with 19 bases separating them. Germline CDR1 reads SEHNR; CDR2 reads FQNEAQ (reference sequence). In nucleotides, the CDR3 is TGTGCCAGCAGCTCAACCGTGCGGCAGGGCCGCAATGAGCAGTTCTTC. Encoded protein: CASSSTVRQGRNEQFF.

The chain joins TRBV19 to TRBJ2-3, with 7 bases matching TRBD2. V lost 6 bases and J lost 5; bases outside the gene matches: 17. The CDR3 consists of 17 residues. Looked up from germline, CDR1 is LNHDA and CDR2 is SQIVND (reference sequence). The CDR3 sequence: CASSLNGASGIGDTQYF. CDR3 DNA: TGTGCCAGTAGCTTGAACGGGGCTAGCGGAATCGGAGATACGCAGTATTTT.

The chain links TRBV12-1 to TRBJ1-2; the tabulated D call, TRBD1, remains unverified against the DNA. TRBV12-1 is described as a pseudogene. This CDR3 region has 15 residues. CDR3 coding DNA: TGTGCCAGCAGCTTTCGGGACAGGGGGGGCTATGGCTACACCTTC. Protein sequence: CASSFRDRGGYGYTF.

This chain connects TRBV5-1 to TRBJ2-2; D might be TRBD1 or TRBD2, each matching 6 bases. Germline V gene lookup returns CDR1 SGHRS and CDR2 YFSETQ. The V end lost 0 bases, the J end lost 5 bases, and 11 bases lay between the germline ends. This CDR3 contains 15 residues. The CDR3 bases are TGCGCCAGCAGCTTGGAGGGGGGAAGGACCGGGGAGCTGTTTTTT. It codes for CASSLEGGRTGELFF.

The rearrangement joins TRBV6-4 to TRBJ2-1; D perhaps matches TRBD2 (6 bases). This CDR3 has 14 residues. The V gene lost 4 bases and the J gene lost 10 bases, with 17 bases spanning the gap. Germline CDR1 reads MRHNA; CDR2 reads SNTAGT. DNA for the CDR3: TGTGCCAGCAGTGCCAAGGGCGGGGTGGCCGAGCAGTTCTTC. This sequence encodes CASSAKGGVAEQFF.

CDR3 DNA sequence: TGCGCCAGCAGCTCCAGACCGAACTCCTATAATTCACCCCTCCACTTT. Residues: CASSSRPNSYNSPLHF. The gene calls are TRBV5-1 and TRBJ1-6; D is undetermined. CDR1 is SGHRS, CDR2 YFSETQ, per germline. V was pared by 3 bases and J by 0 bases, with 10 bases between. The CDR3 consists of 16 residues.

The chain links TRBV5-1 to TRBJ2-7, with 8 bases matching TRBD1. V shed 6 bases, J shed 4 bases, and the junction held 9 bases outside the gene matches. This CDR3 region has 14 residues. CDR1 and CDR2 (germline): SGHRS, YFSETQ. The CDR3 bases are TGCGCCAGCACTGCAGGGACAGGTGCTTACGAGCAGTACTTC. It codes for CASTAGTGAYEQYF.

The chain couples TRBV9 to TRBJ1-6; D unresolved. The V and J ends lost 1 base and 8 bases respectively, with 19 bases between them. CDR3 size: 17 residues. Germline V lookup: CDR1 SGDLS, CDR2 YYNGEE. In nucleotides, the CDR3 is TGTGCCAGCAGCGTATCCCCGTCGAGGGCTGGAGATTCACCCCTCCACTTT. This codes for CASSVSPSRAGDSPLHF. Full variable domain (rest looked up from reference TRBV9 and TRBJ1-6): DSGVTQTPKHLITATGQRVTLRCSPRSGDLSVYWYQQSLDQGLQFLIQYYNGEERAKGNILERFSAQQFPDLHSELNLSSLELGDSALYFCASSVSPSRAGDSPLHFGNGTRLTVT.

This clone has only one observation. The chain employs TRBV12-3 or TRBV12-4 and TRBJ1-1; no firm D call. V lost 7 bases, J lost 3 bases, and 9 bases lay in between. The CDR3 covers 12 residues. This CDR3 reads CASTRGYTEAFF. In DNA form, the CDR3 reads TGTGCCAGCACCCGAGGATACACTGAAGCTTTCTTT.

The genes are TRBV27 and TRBJ2-4; a possible D gene is TRBD2 (6 bases). The CDR3 consists of 14 residues. Trimming cost V 6 bases and J 1 base, with 10 bases left between them. Looked up from germline, CDR1 is MNHEY and CDR2 is SMNVEV (reference sequence). Here the CDR3 DNA reads TGTGCCAGCAGGGGGGGAGATGCCAAAAACATTCAGTACTTC. Translation: CASRGGDAKNIQYF.

This rearrangement joins TRBV5-1 to TRBJ1-1; D uncertain. The CDR3 sequence is 18 residues long. The V end was cut by 0 bases, the J end by 2 bases, with 20 bases between. Germline-derived CDR1 and CDR2 are SGHRS and YFSETQ. CDR3: CASSLGRINGPLNTEAFF. CDR3 nucleotides: TGCGCCAGCAGCTTGGGACGCATAAACGGTCCCCTTAACACTGAAGCTTTCTTT.

For the CDR3, the DNA is TGTGCCAGCATCATCCCAGGGGTAGGTGGCTACACCTTC. Its protein is CASIIPGVGGYTF. The V gene is TRBV28, the J gene TRBJ1-2; a weak D match, TRBD1 (6 bases). The length of the CDR3 is 13 residues. The germline V and J ends were trimmed by 7 bases and 7 bases, with 16 bases remaining between them. Germline V gene sequence: CDR1 MDHEN, CDR2 SYDVKM.

The gene calls are TRBV5-3 and TRBJ1-2; TRBD1 agrees at 8 bases. TRBV5-3 is treated as an ORF (open reading frame) with a function not yet certain. This CDR3 has 13 residues. V shed 7 bases, J shed 6 bases, and the junction held 8 bases outside the gene matches. CDR3 amino acids: CARADRVKDGYTF. In DNA, the CDR3 is TGTGCCAGAGCGGACAGGGTGAAGGATGGCTACACCTTC.

The CDR3 sequence is CAITEGLAGYEQYF. The CDR3 DNA is TGTGCCATCACGGAGGGACTAGCGGGCTACGAGCAGTACTTC. The chain has TRBV10-3 and TRBJ2-7; 12 positions match TRBD2. The CDR3 contains 14 residues. The germline CDR1 and CDR2 sequences are ENHRY and SYGVKD. The V segment lost 7 bases and the J segment 3 bases; nucleotides outside the gene matches: 4.

DNA for the CDR3: TGTGCCAGCCTTAAGATAGCACGCCAGGGGACCCAGTACTTC. Protein sequence: CASLKIARQGTQYF. The chain has TRBV2 and TRBJ2-5; perhaps TRBD1 as D (5 bases). The CDR3 extends over 14 amino acids. Germline values: CDR1 SNHLY, CDR2 FYNNEI. V gave up 8 bases and J gave up 7 bases, with 20 bases separating them.

The V call is TRBV5-4, the J call TRBJ2-1, with a possible D match to TRBD1 (5 bases). CDR1 is SGHNT and CDR2 is YYREEE in the germline V gene (reference sequence). This CDR3 contains 13 residues. V lost 1 base and J 8 bases, leaving 10 bases between the germline ends. CDR3 sequence reads: CASSLYRSDEQFF. CDR3 sequence (DNA): TGTGCCAGCAGCTTGTACAGGAGTGATGAGCAGTTCTTC. Combining the CDR3 with reference TRBV5-4 and TRBJ2-1 gives the whole variable domain ETGVTQSPTHLIKTRGQQVTLRCSSQSGHNTVSWYQQALGQGPQFIFQYYREEENGRGNFPPRFSGLQFPNYSSELNVNALELDDSALYLCASSLYRSDEQFFGPGTRLTVL.

The rearrangement joins TRBV9 to TRBJ2-1, with 14 nucleotides matching TRBD2. With V trimmed by 2 bases and J by 8 bases, 3 bases remained unmatched. The length of the CDR3 is 15 residues. The germline CDR1 and CDR2 sequences are SGDLS and YYNGEE. The DNA for the CDR3 is TGTGCCAGCAGCGTGGGACTAGCGGGAGTAGATGAGCAGTTCTTC. It specifies CASSVGLAGVDEQFF.

In its sample, this clone was seen once. The V call is TRBV6-1, the J call TRBJ2-7; D not resolved. Germline V gene lookup returns CDR1 MNHNS and CDR2 SASEGT. Trimming cost V 3 bases and J 3 bases, with 9 bases left between them. The CDR3 totals 13 residues. The CDR3 bases are TGTGCCAGCAGTGACGGATCGGACTACGAGCAGTACTTC. Its translation: CASSDGSDYEQYF.

This chain uses TRBV5-6 with TRBJ2-5; the D is unclear. Germline CDR1 is SGHDT and CDR2 is YYEEEE. The CDR3 loop spans 13 amino acids. Trimming took off 3 bases at V and 3 bases at J, with 9 bases between the two ends. The CDR3 sequence: CASSSNIEETQYF. The CDR3 DNA sequence: TGTGCCAGCAGCTCCAACATAGAAGAGACCCAGTACTTC.

The chain has TRBV11-2 and TRBJ2-2; D gene ambiguous. V dropped 2 bases and J dropped 3 bases, with 16 bases sitting between them. Germline CDR1 and CDR2: SGHAT and FQNNGV. This CDR3 contains 17 residues. This chain's CDR3 is CASSLLFTQTHTGELFF. The CDR3 DNA sequence: TGTGCCAGCAGCTTATTATTTACACAAACCCACACCGGGGAGCTGTTTTTT.

This clone was seen just once. Other DNA sequences in the sample encode the same CDR3. The V gene is TRBV18, the J gene TRBJ1-1, with TRBD1 as a possible D gene (5 bases). With 0 bases removed from V and 3 bases from J, the gap between germline ends came to 5 bases. The CDR3 sequence is 13 residues long. The V gene's germline CDR1 is KGHSH and CDR2 LQKENI. CDR3 loop: CASSPPGDTEAFF. CDR3 sequence (DNA): TGTGCCAGCTCACCACCAGGGGACACTGAAGCTTTCTTT.

The rearrangement links TRBV7-2 to TRBJ1-1; perhaps TRBD1 as D (5 bases). The length of the CDR3 is 14 residues. V was pared by 2 bases and J by 4 bases, with 11 bases between. Germline lookup yields CDR1 SGHTA and CDR2 FQGNSA. CDR3: CASSLIVQGTEAFF. The CDR3 DNA sequence: TGTGCCAGCAGCTTAATCGTGCAGGGCACTGAAGCTTTCTTT.

The genes are TRBV27 and TRBJ1-5; tentative D call: TRBD1 (6 bases). V lost 3 bases, J lost 5 bases, and 11 bases lay in between. This CDR3 is 14 amino acids long. CDR1 is MNHEY and CDR2 is SMNVEV in the germline V gene (reference sequence). CDR3 amino acids: CASSFSGEDQPQHF. As DNA, the CDR3 is TGTGCCAGCAGTTTTTCAGGGGAAGATCAGCCCCAGCATTTT.

This clone appeared once. The chain employs TRBV30 and TRBJ2-5; 7 positions match TRBD1. The CDR3 length is 16 residues. V shed 0 bases and J 4 bases; nucleotides not matched to a gene: 11. Looked up from germline, CDR1 is GTSNPN and CDR2 is SVGIG (reference sequence). As DNA, the CDR3 is TGTGCCTGGAGTGTACCGGGCCCAGGGGGAGTAGAGACCCAGTACTTC. It translates to CAWSVPGPGGVETQYF.

This clone was seen a few times. This chain joins TRBV27 and TRBJ1-5; D is perhaps TRBD1 (5 bases). V lost 5 bases to trimming and J lost 4 bases, with 15 bases between them. CDR1 and CDR2 (germline): MNHEY, SMNVEV (reference sequence). There are 15 residues in the CDR3. The CDR3 DNA reads TGTGCCAGCAGTCCCGGGGCCAGAGGGAATCAGCCCCAGCATTTT. It translates to CASSPGARGNQPQHF.

V usage is TRBV30 and J usage is TRBJ2-7; 10 bases are shared with TRBD2. From germline, CDR1 is GTSNPN and CDR2 SVGIG (reference sequence). Unmatched junction bases numbered 7, after V lost 5 bases and J lost 3 bases. CDR3 size: 14 residues. For the CDR3, the DNA is TGTGCCTGGGGGCGGCTAGCGGGAGTCTACGAGCAGTACTTC. Translation gives CAWGRLAGVYEQYF.

This clone appeared once. This chain joins TRBV5-1 and TRBJ2-5; TRBD1 aligns across 8 bases. The CDR3 extends over 15 amino acids. Germline V CDR1 and CDR2: SGHRS, YFSETQ. Losses at the gene ends were 4 bases for V and 3 bases for J; bases not matched to a gene: 8. The CDR3 is CASSRDGQGEETQYF. The CDR3 DNA reads as TGCGCCAGCAGCAGGGACGGACAGGGTGAAGAGACCCAGTACTTC.

The rearrangement joins TRBV29-1 to TRBJ2-7; 12 nucleotides agree with TRBD1. Germline V gene lookup returns CDR1 SQVTM and CDR2 ANQGSEA. This CDR3 has 13 amino acids. V lost 7 bases, J lost 7 bases, and 8 bases stayed unmatched. The CDR3 is CSGGDRGQGEQYF. CDR3 bases: TGCAGCGGGGGGGACAGGGGGCAAGGGGAGCAGTACTTC.

The gene calls are TRBV12-3 or TRBV12-4 and TRBJ1-1; D gene ambiguous. The CDR3 is made up of 11 amino acids. Trimming left V 6 bases short and J 6 bases short, with 8 bases between. For the CDR3, the DNA is TGTGCCAGCAGCTATAGCGCTGAAGCTTTCTTT. Translating it yields CASSYSAEAFF.